These 6 T cell receptor beta chains originate from one sample sequenced in a study of shared clonotypes between healthy human individuals. Clones were sequenced by immunoSEQ multiplex PCR, and TCRdb holds only the in-frame ones, with some missing. The table shows over 2 million clones, with less than 95% occurring only once. Sequencing used naive CD4+ T cells from PBMCs. The subset denotes: CD45RA+ positively selected. These receptor sequences come from a man aged 18-30 years in good health. Some clones in this sample may be carry-over from other donors' samples.

The rearrangement joins TRBV27 to TRBJ2-3, with 13 bases that match TRBD2. V shed 6 bases, J shed 7 bases, and the junction held 10 bases outside the gene matches. The CDR3 is 16 amino acids. Germline values: CDR1 MNHEY, CDR2 SMNVEV (reference sequence). The CDR3 DNA reads TGTGCCAGCAGCCGCGGACTAGCGGGAGTAACAAATACGCAGTATTTT. The encoded protein is CASSRGLAGVTNTQYF.

The chain joins TRBV28 to TRBJ1-2, with D possibly TRBD1 on 5 matching bases. The CDR3 extends over 15 amino acids. V was pared by 7 bases and J by 7 bases, with 22 bases between. The V gene's germline CDR1 is MDHEN and CDR2 SYDVKM. CDR3 sequence reads: CASTILQSPGFGYTF. In nucleotides, the CDR3 is TGTGCCAGCACCATACTCCAGAGTCCAGGGTTTGGCTACACCTTC.

Regarding this clone: Other DNA sequences in the sample encode the same CDR3. This sequence joins TRBV7-2 and TRBJ1-2, with D possibly being TRBD1 (6 bases). Trimming took 5 bases from V and 6 from J, leaving 13 bases between them. Germline CDR1 and CDR2: SGHTA and FQGNSA. CDR3 length equals 13 residues. The CDR3 bases are TGTGCCAGCAGCCCTAGGGGGGCGGATGGCTACACCTTC. It codes for CASSPRGADGYTF. The full variable domain, in which reference TRBV7-2 and TRBJ1-2 provide the parts outside the CDR3, is GAGVSQSPSNKVTEKGKDVELRCDPISGHTALYWYRQSLGQGLEFLIYFQGNSAPDKSGLPSDRFSAERTGGSVSTLTIQRTQQEDSAVYLCASSPRGADGYTFGSGTRLTVV.

The chain is built from TRBV7-2 and TRBJ2-7, with 10 bases identical to TRBD1. The V and J ends lost 8 bases and 4 bases, in that order; junction bases with no gene match: 11. Per germline, CDR1 SGHTA and CDR2 FQGNSA. The length of the CDR3 is 15 residues. Here the CDR3 reads CASQEPGQGLYEQYF. CDR3 DNA sequence: TGTGCCAGCCAGGAACCGGGACAGGGGTTGTACGAGCAGTACTTC.

The sample holds a few counts of this clone. The chain employs TRBV7-9 and TRBJ1-5, with TRBD1 matching over 11 bases. This CDR3 contains 14 residues. In germline, CDR1 is SEHNR, CDR2 FQNEAQ (reference sequence). Trimming cost V 8 bases and J 4 bases; bases outside gene matches: 4. The CDR3 sequence is CASGGQGANQPQHF. The CDR3 nucleotides are TGTGCCAGCGGAGGACAGGGGGCGAATCAGCCCCAGCATTTT.

The chain has TRBV30 and TRBJ2-2; TRBD1 matches 7 bases. J gave up 5 bases and V 2 bases, and 11 bases lay outside the gene matches. The CDR3 extends over 16 amino acids. CDR1 is GTSNPN and CDR2 is SVGIG in the germline V gene (reference sequence). This chain's CDR3 is CAWSSSGTAKTGELFF. The CDR3 DNA reads TGTGCCTGGAGTTCATCCGGGACAGCCAAGACCGGGGAGCTGTTTTTT.